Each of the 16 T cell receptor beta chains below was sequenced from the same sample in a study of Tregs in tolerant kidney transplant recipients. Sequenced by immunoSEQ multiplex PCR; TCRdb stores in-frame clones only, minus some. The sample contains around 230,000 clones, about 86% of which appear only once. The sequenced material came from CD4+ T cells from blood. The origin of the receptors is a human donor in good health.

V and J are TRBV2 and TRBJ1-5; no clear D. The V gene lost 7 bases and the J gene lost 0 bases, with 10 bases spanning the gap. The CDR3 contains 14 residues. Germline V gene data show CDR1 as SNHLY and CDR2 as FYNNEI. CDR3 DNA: TGTGCCAGCACTGGACCCTATAGCAATCAGCCCCAGCATTTT. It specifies CASTGPYSNQPQHF.

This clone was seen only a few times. The DNA of the CDR3 is TGTGCCAGCAGCTTTGATTGGAGCTCTGGAAACACCATATATTTT. Translation: CASSFDWSSGNTIYF. This rearrangement joins TRBV5-4 to TRBJ1-3; unclear D gene. Trimming removed 2 bases at V and 0 bases at J, with 9 bases between. This CDR3 is 15 amino acids long. Germline lookup yields CDR1 SGHNT and CDR2 YYREEE (reference sequence).

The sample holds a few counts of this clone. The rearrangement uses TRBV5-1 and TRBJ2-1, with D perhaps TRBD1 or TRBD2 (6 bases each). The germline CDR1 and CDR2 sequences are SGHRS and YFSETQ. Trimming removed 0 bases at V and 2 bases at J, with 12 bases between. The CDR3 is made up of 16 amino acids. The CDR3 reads CASSLAMGGPYNEQFF. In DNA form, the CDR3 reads TGCGCCAGCAGCTTGGCCATGGGGGGCCCCTACAATGAGCAGTTCTTC.

CDR3 residues: CASSLGSGNIQYF. For the CDR3, the DNA is TGCGCCAGCAGCTTGGGTAGTGGTAACATTCAGTACTTC. This sequence joins TRBV5-1 and TRBJ2-4; D gene uncertain. V gave up 0 bases and J gave up 7 bases, with 8 bases separating them. This CDR3 spans 13 amino acids. Germline V gives CDR1 SGHRS, CDR2 YFSETQ. The full variable domain, in which reference TRBV5-1 and TRBJ2-4 provide the parts outside the CDR3, is KAGVTQTPRYLIKTRGQQVTLSCSPISGHRSVSWYQQTPGQGLQFLFEYFSETQRNKGNFPGRFSGRQFSNSRSEMNVSTLELGDSALYLCASSLGSGNIQYFGAGTRLSVL.

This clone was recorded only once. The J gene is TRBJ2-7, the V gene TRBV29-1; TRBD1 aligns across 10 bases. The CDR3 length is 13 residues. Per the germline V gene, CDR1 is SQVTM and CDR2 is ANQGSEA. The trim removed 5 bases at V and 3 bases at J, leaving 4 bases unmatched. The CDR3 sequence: CSVTGQGGYEQYF. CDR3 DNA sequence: TGCAGCGTTACCGGACAGGGGGGCTACGAGCAGTACTTC.

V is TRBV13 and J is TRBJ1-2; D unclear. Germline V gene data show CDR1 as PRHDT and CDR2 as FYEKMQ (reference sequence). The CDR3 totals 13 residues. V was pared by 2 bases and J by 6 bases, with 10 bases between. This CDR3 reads CASSLNVVHGYTF. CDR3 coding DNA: TGTGCCAGCAGCTTAAACGTAGTCCATGGCTACACCTTC. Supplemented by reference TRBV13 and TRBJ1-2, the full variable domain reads AAGVIQSPRHLIKEKRETATLKCYPIPRHDTVYWYQQGPGQDPQFLISFYEKMQSDKGSIPDRFSAQQFSDYHSELNMSSLELGDSALYFCASSLNVVHGYTFGSGTRLTVV.

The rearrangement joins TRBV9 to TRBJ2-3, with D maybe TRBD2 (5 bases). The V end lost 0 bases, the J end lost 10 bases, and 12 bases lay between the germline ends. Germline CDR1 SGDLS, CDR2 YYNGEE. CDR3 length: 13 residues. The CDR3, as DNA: TGTGCCAGCAGCGTAGAGGGAGTAGGATCGCAGTATTTT. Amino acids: CASSVEGVGSQYF. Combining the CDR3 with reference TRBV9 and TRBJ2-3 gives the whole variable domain DSGVTQTPKHLITATGQRVTLRCSPRSGDLSVYWYQQSLDQGLQFLIQYYNGEERAKGNILERFSAQQFPDLHSELNLSSLELGDSALYFCASSVEGVGSQYFGPGTRLTVL.

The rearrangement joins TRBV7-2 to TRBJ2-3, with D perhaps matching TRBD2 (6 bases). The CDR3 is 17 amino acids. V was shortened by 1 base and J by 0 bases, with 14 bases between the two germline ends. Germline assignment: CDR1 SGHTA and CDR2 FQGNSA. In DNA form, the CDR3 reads TGTGCCAGCAGCTTAGGAAATAGCGGAGCTAGCACAGATACGCAGTATTTT. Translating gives CASSLGNSGASTDTQYF.

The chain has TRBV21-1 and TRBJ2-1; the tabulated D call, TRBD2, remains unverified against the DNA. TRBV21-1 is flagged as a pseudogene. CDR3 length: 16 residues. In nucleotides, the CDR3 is TGTGCCAGCAGGGTCTTTGGGGGAGGGCCTGAAAATGAGCAGTTCTTC. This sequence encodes CASRVFGGGPENEQFF.

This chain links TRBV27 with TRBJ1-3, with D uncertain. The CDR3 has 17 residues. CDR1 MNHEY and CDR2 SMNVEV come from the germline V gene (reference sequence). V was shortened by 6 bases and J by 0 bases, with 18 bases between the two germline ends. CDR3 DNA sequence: TGTGCCAGCAGCCCCAGGAGACCCCTCGTCTCTGGAAACACCATATATTTT. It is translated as CASSPRRPLVSGNTIYF.

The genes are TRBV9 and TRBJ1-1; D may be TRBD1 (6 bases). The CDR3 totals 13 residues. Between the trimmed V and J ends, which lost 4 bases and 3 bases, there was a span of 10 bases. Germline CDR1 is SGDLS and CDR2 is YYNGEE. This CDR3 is CASSSRGDTEAFF. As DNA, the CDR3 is TGTGCCAGCAGCAGCAGGGGCGACACTGAAGCTTTCTTT.

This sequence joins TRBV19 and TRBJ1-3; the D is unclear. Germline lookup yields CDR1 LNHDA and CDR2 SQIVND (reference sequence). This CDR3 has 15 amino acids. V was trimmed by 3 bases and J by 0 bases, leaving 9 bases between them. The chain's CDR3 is CASSIFRSSGNTIYF. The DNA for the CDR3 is TGTGCCAGTAGTATTTTCCGGAGCTCTGGAAACACCATATATTTT.

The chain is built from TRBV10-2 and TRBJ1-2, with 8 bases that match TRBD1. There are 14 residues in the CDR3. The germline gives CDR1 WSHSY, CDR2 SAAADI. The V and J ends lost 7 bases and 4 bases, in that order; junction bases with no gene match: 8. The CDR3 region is CASTAGTGGYGYTF. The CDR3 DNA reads TGCGCCAGCACCGCGGGGACAGGAGGCTATGGCTACACCTTC.

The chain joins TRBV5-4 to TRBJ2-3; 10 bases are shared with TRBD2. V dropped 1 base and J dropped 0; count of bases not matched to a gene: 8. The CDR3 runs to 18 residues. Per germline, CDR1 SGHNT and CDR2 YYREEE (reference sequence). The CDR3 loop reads CASSLSGTSVPSTDTQYF. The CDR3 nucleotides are TGTGCCAGCAGCTTGTCGGGGACTAGCGTACCTAGCACAGATACGCAGTATTTT. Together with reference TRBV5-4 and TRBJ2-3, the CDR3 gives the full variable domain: ETGVTQSPTHLIKTRGQQVTLRCSSQSGHNTVSWYQQALGQGPQFIFQYYREEENGRGNFPPRFSGLQFPNYSSELNVNALELDDSALYLCASSLSGTSVPSTDTQYFGPGTRLTVL.

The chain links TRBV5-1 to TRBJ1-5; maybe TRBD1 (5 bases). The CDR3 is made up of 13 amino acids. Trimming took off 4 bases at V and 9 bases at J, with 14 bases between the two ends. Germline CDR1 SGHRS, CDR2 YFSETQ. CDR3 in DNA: TGCGCCAGCAGCATAGGGGTAAATTCGCCCCAGCATTTT. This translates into CASSIGVNSPQHF.

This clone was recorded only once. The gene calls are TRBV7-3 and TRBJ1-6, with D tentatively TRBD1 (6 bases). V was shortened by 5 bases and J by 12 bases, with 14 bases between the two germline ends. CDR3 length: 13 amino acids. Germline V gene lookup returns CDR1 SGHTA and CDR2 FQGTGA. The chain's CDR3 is CASSRIRGQPLHF. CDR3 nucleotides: TGTGCCAGCAGCCGAATCAGGGGACAACCCCTCCACTTT. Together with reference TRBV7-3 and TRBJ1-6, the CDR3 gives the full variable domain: GAGVSQTPSNKVTEKGKYVELRCDPISGHTALYWYRQSLGQGPEFLIYFQGTGAADDSGLPNDRFFAVRPEGSVSTLKIQRTERGDSAVYLCASSRIRGQPLHFGNGTRLTVT.